The 18 T cell receptor beta chains given below trace back to one sample, sequenced in a study of human T cells and chemical hapten exposure (dated by TCRdb to the early 2020s). Receptors were amplified or captured by RACE. Instrument used: NextSeq 500. The public reads were quality trimmed at Q25 with fastp and then assembled into clones with MiXCR by TCRdb, keeping productive beta chains. Entries are consolidated by CDR3 protein sequence, retaining the most common genes and DNA. The sample data list 130,000 or so distinct CDR3 sequences, and over 9% of these were observed just once. Approximately 2.5% of the sample is taken by the ten largest. The time point label here, explained by the study, means: patch test 3, about 24 weeks after DPC sensitization. The meaning of the sample's treatment or condition label: therapeutic diphenylcyclopropenone sensitization with weekly scalp DPC. This sample comprised whole blood, obtained in connection with sensitization to the hapten diphenylcyclopropenone (DPC). The receptors originated from a woman aged 45-65 years with alopecia areata. Some clones in this sample may be carry-over from other donors' samples.

This clonotype was detected only a few times. This chain uses TRBV7-9 with TRBJ2-7, with D perhaps TRBD1 (6 bases). CDR1 and CDR2 (germline): SEHNR, FQNEAQ (reference sequence). CDR3 length: 16 amino acids. V was trimmed by 3 bases and J by 6 bases, leaving 21 bases between them. As DNA, the CDR3 is TGTGCCAGCAGCTTCAGACAGGTCGGAGACCCCTTCGAGCAGTACTTC. This codes for CASSFRQVGDPFEQYF.

The sample holds a few counts of this clonotype. The chain recombines TRBV30 with TRBJ1-5; maybe TRBD1 (6 bases). V lost 5 bases and J lost 3, with 17 bases in between. Germline lookup yields CDR1 GTSNPN and CDR2 SVGIG (reference sequence). This CDR3 spans 15 amino acids. DNA of the CDR3: TGTGCCTGGCAGAGTCCAGGGGCAGTCAATCAGCCCCAGCATTTT. Translating gives CAWQSPGAVNQPQHF.

This chain joins TRBV20-1 and TRBJ2-1; D is uncertain. CDR3 length: 14 amino acids. Germline V gene sequence: CDR1 DFQATT, CDR2 SNEGSKA (reference sequence). The V and J ends lost 0 bases and 2 bases respectively, with 8 bases between them. CDR3 nucleotide sequence: TGCAGTGCTAGAGATCCCCGTACCTACAATGAGCAGTTCTTC. This sequence encodes CSARDPRTYNEQFF.

This clonotype was detected ten times or more. The chain carries TRBV7-6 and TRBJ2-1; 9 bases line up with TRBD2. Per germline, CDR1 SGHVS and CDR2 FNYEAQ. This CDR3 comprises 18 residues. The V gene end was trimmed by 4 bases and the J gene end by 8 bases; junction bases not matched to a gene: 18. CDR3 DNA: TGTGCCAGCAGCTCATACCCCGAGGGGGCGGGGGGGCCGGATGAGCAGTTCTTC. It specifies CASSSYPEGAGGPDEQFF.

The rearrangement joins TRBV5-1 to TRBJ1-2; D is possibly TRBD1 (5 bases). In germline, CDR1 is SGHRS, CDR2 YFSETQ. The CDR3 runs to 15 residues. Trimming cost V 6 bases and J 8 bases, with 23 bases left between them. The CDR3 protein is CASTQDSGRSYGYTF. The CDR3 DNA reads as TGCGCCAGCACACAAGACAGTGGTCGCTCGTACGGCTACACCTTC.

Many counts were recorded for this clonotype. J is TRBJ2-6 and V is TRBV11-2; D may match TRBD1 or TRBD2 (5 bases each). Germline V gene sequence: CDR1 SGHAT, CDR2 FQNNGV. The CDR3 sequence is 19 residues long. The V and J ends lost 4 bases and 3 bases respectively, with 22 bases between them. DNA of the CDR3: TGTGCCAGCAGCTCGCCACCCGGGACGTCGGTATTTGGGGCCAACGTCCTGACTTTC. Residues: CASSSPPGTSVFGANVLTF.

This clonotype was observed many times. The CDR3 is CSVEAQPRLAGGGEQYF. The CDR3 DNA reads as TGCAGCGTTGAAGCCCAGCCCCGACTAGCGGGAGGCGGCGAGCAGTACTTC. The chain uses TRBV29-1 and TRBJ2-7; 13 bases are a match to TRBD2. V gave up 1 base and J gave up 6 bases; unmatched junction bases: 12. The V gene's germline CDR1 is SQVTM and CDR2 ANQGSEA. The CDR3 is 17 residues long.

The chain employs TRBV12-3 or TRBV12-4 and TRBJ2-2, with D perhaps TRBD2 (5 bases). There are 14 residues in the CDR3. Trimming took 8 bases from V and 3 from J, leaving 13 bases between them. As DNA, the CDR3 is TGTGCCAGCCTCCTGGCGGGCGACACCGGGGAGCTGTTTTTT. It yields the protein CASLLAGDTGELFF.

This clonotype occurred many times. The rearrangement joins TRBV20-1 to TRBJ1-4; no clear D gene. The CDR3 runs 12 residues. Per germline, CDR1 DFQATT and CDR2 SNEGSKA (reference sequence). V was pared by 4 bases and J by 3 bases, with 6 bases between. CDR3 DNA: TGCAGTGCTATGGGTTCTAATGAAAAACTGTTTTTT. It yields the protein CSAMGSNEKLFF.

A few counts support this clonotype. V gene TRBV12-3 or TRBV12-4 combines with J gene TRBJ2-7; tentatively, D is TRBD2 (6 bases). The CDR3 has 15 residues. Trimming shortened V by 1 base and J by 11 bases, and 21 bases separated the two germline ends. The CDR3 bases are TGTGCCAGCAGTTTAGGCTTGGGACTGGCGAGAGACGAGTACTTC. Translated, it gives CASSLGLGLARDEYF.

There are a few counts of this clonotype. The chain recombines TRBV7-8 with TRBJ1-1, with TRBD1 as a possible D gene (5 bases). The CDR3 runs to 14 residues. Trimming cost V 5 bases and J 5 bases, with 15 bases left between them. The germline gives CDR1 SGHVS, CDR2 FQNEAQ. This chain's CDR3 is CASSIVQGGTEAFF. The DNA of the CDR3 is TGTGCCAGCAGCATTGTTCAGGGTGGAACTGAAGCTTTCTTT.

This clonotype was detected a few times. The CDR3 DNA reads TGCAGCGTTCGGGGTCACGAGGGGTCTGGGGCCAACGTCCTGACTTTC. The encoded protein is CSVRGHEGSGANVLTF. This rearrangement joins TRBV29-1 to TRBJ2-6; D tentatively reads TRBD1 or TRBD2 (5 bases each). CDR3 length: 16 amino acids. V lost 5 bases and J lost 1, with 15 bases in between. The germline CDR1 and CDR2 sequences are SQVTM and ANQGSEA.

This clonotype was counted a few times. The CDR3 loop is CASSFPGQGDQPQHF. The CDR3 nucleotides are TGTGCCAGCAGTTTCCCGGGACAGGGAGATCAGCCCCAGCATTTT. The V gene is TRBV6-6, the J gene TRBJ1-5; 9 nucleotides line up with TRBD1. The CDR3 has 15 residues. CDR1 is MNHNY, CDR2 SVGAGI, per germline (reference sequence). V lost 4 bases to trimming and J lost 5 bases; unmatched junction nucleotides: 6.

The chain recombines TRBV6-5 with TRBJ1-6; D remains ambiguous. Trimming removed 8 bases at V and 0 bases at J, with 11 bases between. The CDR3 consists of 15 residues. The V gene's germline CDR1 is MNHEY and CDR2 SVGAGI. The CDR3 DNA is TGTGCCAGCGCACACCGGAGCTCCTATAATTCACCCCTCCACTTT. It codes for CASAHRSSYNSPLHF.

This chain joins TRBV20-1 and TRBJ1-1; 8 bases agree with TRBD1. The germline gives CDR1 DFQATT, CDR2 SNEGSKA (reference sequence). V was clipped by 2 bases and J by 3 bases; unmatched bases: 5. CDR3 size: 14 residues. The CDR3 sequence is CSARQGARDTEAFF. The CDR3 DNA reads as TGCAGTGCTAGACAGGGGGCTAGGGACACTGAAGCTTTCTTT.

This clonotype showed up just a few times. In DNA, the CDR3 is TGTGCCAGCAGCCTACAGGGGGCGTCGACCGGGGAGCTGTTTTTT. This sequence encodes CASSLQGASTGELFF. The genes are TRBV7-2 and TRBJ2-2; 9 bases map to TRBD1. This CDR3 has 15 residues. With V trimmed by 5 bases and J by 5 bases, 6 bases remained unmatched. The germline V gene encodes CDR1 SGHTA and CDR2 FQGNSA.

The J gene is TRBJ1-4, the V gene TRBV5-6; D might be TRBD1 (5 bases). The germline CDR1 and CDR2 sequences are SGHDT and YYEEEE. V was pared by 4 bases and J by 6 bases, with 19 bases between. The CDR3 loop spans 16 amino acids. The CDR3 here is CASSLGQAVKHEKLFF. DNA for the CDR3: TGTGCCAGCAGCCTGGGGCAGGCGGTGAAACATGAAAAACTGTTTTTT.

Only a few counts were recorded for this clonotype. The chain recombines TRBV6-6 with TRBJ1-2; the match to TRBD1 covers 11 bases. Trimming at V came to 6 bases and at J to 3 bases, leaving 3 bases not matched to a gene. This CDR3 is built from 14 residues. CDR1 and CDR2 (germline): MNHNY, SVGAGI (reference sequence). CDR3 in DNA: TGTGCCAGCAGCCGGGGACAGGGGGACTATGGCTACACCTTC. Its translation: CASSRGQGDYGYTF.